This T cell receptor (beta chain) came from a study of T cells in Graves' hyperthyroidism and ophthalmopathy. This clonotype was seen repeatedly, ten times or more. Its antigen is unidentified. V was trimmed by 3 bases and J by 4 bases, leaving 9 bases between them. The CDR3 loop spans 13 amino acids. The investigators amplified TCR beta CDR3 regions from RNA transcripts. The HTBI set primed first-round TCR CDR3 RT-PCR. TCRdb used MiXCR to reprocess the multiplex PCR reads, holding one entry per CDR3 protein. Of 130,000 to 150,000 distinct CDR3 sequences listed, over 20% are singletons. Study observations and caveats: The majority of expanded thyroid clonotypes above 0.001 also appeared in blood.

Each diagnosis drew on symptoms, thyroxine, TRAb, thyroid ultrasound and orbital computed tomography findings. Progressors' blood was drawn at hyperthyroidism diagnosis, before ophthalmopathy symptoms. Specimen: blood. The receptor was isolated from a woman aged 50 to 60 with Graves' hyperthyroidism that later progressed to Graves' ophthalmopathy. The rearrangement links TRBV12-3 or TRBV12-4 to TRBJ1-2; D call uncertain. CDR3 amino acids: CASSFPGSYGYTF. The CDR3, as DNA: TGTGCCAGCAGTTTCCCGGGGAGCTATGGCTACACCTTC.